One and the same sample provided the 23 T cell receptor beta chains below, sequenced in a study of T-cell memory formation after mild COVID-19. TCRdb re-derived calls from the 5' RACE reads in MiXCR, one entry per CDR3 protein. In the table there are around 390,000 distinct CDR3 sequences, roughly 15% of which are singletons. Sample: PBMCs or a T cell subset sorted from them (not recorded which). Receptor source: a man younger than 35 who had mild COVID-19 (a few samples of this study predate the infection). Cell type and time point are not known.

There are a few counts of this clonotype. CDR3 in amino acids: CASSPGWNQPQHF. CDR3 in DNA: TGTGCCAGCAGTCCCGGCTGGAATCAGCCCCAGCATTTT. The genes are TRBV27 and TRBJ1-5; no firm D call. Trimming removed 5 bases from V and 4 bases from J, with 9 bases in between. The CDR3 has 13 amino acids. Germline values: CDR1 MNHEY, CDR2 SMNVEV (reference sequence).

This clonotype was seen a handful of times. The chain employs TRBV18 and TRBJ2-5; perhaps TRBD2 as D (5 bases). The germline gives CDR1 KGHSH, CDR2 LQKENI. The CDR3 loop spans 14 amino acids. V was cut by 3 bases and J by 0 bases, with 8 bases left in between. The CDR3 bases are TGTGCCAGCTCACCCTACGGGGACCAAGAGACCCAGTACTTC. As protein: CASSPYGDQETQYF.

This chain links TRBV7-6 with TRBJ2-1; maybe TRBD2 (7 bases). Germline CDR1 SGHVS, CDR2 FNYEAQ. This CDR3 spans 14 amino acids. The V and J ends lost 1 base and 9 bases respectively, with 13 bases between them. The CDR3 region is CASSLEQGGGEQFF. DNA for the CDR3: TGTGCCAGCAGCTTAGAGCAGGGAGGGGGTGAGCAGTTCTTC.

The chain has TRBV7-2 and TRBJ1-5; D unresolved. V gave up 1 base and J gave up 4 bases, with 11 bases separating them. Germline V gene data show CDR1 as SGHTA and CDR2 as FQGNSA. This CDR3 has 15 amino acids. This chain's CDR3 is CASSLGVTQNQPQHF. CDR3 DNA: TGTGCCAGCAGCTTAGGTGTGACACAAAATCAGCCCCAGCATTTT. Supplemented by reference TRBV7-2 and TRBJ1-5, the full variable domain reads GAGVSQSPSNKVTEKGKDVELRCDPISGHTALYWYRQSLGQGLEFLIYFQGNSAPDKSGLPSDRFSAERTGGSVSTLTIQRTQQEDSAVYLCASSLGVTQNQPQHFGDGTRLSIL.

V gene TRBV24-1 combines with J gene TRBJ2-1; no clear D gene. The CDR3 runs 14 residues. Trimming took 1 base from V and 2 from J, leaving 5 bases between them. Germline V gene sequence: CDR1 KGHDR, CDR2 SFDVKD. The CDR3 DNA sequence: TGTGCCACCAGTGATTTCAGCGCCTACAATGAGCAGTTCTTC. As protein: CATSDFSAYNEQFF.

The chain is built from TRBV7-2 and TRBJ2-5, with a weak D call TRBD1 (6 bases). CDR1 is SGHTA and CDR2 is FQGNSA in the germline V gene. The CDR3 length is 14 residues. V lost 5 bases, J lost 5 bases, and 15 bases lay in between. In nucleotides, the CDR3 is TGTGCCAGCAGCCCACAGGGTGTTGCTGAGACCCAGTACTTC. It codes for CASSPQGVAETQYF.

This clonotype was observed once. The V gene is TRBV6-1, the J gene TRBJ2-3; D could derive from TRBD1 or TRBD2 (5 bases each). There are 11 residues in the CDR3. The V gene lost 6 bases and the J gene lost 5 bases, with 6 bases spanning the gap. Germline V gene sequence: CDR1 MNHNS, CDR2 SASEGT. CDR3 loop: CASRRGDTQYF. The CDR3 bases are TGTGCCAGCAGGAGGGGAGATACGCAGTATTTT.

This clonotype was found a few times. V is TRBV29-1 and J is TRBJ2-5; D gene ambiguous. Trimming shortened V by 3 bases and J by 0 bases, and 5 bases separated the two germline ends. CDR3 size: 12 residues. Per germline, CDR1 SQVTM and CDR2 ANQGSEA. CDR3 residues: CSVDTNQETQYF. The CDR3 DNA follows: TGCAGCGTTGATACAAACCAAGAGACCCAGTACTTC.

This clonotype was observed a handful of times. CDR3 bases: TGTGCCACGGCGGGACTAGCGCGGAATGAGCAGTTCTTC. Translation: CATAGLARNEQFF. The J gene is TRBJ2-1, the V gene TRBV6-2 or TRBV6-3, with 10 positions matching TRBD2. Germline lookup yields CDR1 MNHEY and CDR2 SVGEGT. The CDR3 loop spans 13 amino acids. J gave up 7 bases and V 10 bases, and 7 bases lay outside the gene matches.

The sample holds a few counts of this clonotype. The CDR3 loop reads CSARTFQETQYF. The CDR3 nucleotides are TGCAGTGCTAGAACCTTTCAAGAGACCCAGTACTTC. V gene TRBV20-1 combines with J gene TRBJ2-5; the D is unclear. Trimming took off 2 bases at V and 2 bases at J, with 6 bases between the two ends. Germline lookup yields CDR1 DFQATT and CDR2 SNEGSKA (reference sequence). CDR3 size: 12 residues.

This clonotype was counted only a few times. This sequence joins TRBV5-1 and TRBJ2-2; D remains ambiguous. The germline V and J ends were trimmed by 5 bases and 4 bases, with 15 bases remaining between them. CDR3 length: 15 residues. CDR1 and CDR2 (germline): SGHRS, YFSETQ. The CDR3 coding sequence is TGCGCCAGCAGACTCGCGACCGAGCTCACCGGGGAGCTGTTTTTT. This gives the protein CASRLATELTGELFF.

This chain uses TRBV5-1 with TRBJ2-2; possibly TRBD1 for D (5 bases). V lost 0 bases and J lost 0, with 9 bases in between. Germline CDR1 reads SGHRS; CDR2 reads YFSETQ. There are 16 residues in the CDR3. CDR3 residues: CASSLVYRPNTGELFF. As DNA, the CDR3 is TGCGCCAGCAGCTTGGTTTACAGGCCGAACACCGGGGAGCTGTTTTTT.

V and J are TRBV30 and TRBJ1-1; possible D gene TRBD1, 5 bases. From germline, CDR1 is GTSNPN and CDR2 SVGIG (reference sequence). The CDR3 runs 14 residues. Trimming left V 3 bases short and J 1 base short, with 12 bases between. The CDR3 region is CAWRNRDRNTEAFF. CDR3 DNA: TGTGCCTGGAGGAACCGCGACAGGAACACTGAAGCTTTCTTT.

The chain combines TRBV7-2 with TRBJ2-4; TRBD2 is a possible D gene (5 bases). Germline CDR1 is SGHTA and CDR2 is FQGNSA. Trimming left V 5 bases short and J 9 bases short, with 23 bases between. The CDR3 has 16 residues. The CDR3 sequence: CASSPRGGTTRVIQYF. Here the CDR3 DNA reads TGTGCCAGCAGCCCACGTGGAGGAACCACCCGCGTCATTCAGTACTTC.

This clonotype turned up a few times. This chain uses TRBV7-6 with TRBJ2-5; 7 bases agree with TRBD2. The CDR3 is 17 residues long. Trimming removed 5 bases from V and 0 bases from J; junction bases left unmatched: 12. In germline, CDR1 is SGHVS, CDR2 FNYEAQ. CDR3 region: CASSQTGGRPYQETQYF. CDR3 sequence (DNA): TGTGCCAGCAGCCAAACCGGGGGGAGACCGTACCAAGAGACCCAGTACTTC.

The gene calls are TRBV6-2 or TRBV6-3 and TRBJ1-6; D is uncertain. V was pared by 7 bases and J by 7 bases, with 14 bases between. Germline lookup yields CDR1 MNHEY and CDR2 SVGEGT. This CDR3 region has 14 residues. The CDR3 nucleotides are TGTGCCAGCAATATCGCCAGCGAGAATTCACCCCTCCACTTT. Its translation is CASNIASENSPLHF.

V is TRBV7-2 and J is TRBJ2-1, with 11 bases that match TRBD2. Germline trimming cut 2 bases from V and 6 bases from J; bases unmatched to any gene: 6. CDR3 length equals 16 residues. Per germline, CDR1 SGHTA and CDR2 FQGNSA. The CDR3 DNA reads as TGTGCCAGCAGCTTACAACTAGCGGGAGCACTCAATGAGCAGTTCTTC. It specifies CASSLQLAGALNEQFF.

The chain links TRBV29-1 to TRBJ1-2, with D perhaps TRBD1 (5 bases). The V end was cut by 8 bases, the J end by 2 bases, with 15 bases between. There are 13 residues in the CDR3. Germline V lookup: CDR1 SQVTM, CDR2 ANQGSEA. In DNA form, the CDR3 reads TGCAGCTCCCGAGGAGGGGCCAACTATGGCTACACCTTC. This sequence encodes CSSRGGANYGYTF. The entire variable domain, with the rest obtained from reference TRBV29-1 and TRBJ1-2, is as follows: SAVISQKPSRDICQRGTSLTIQCQVDSQVTMMFWYRQQPGQSLTLIATANQGSEATYESGFVIDKFPISRPNLTFSTLTVSNMSPEDSSIYLCSSRGGANYGYTFGSGTRLTVV.

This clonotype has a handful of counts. The chain's CDR3 is CASSRQGGGGEQFF. Written as DNA, the CDR3 is TGTGCCAGCAGTAGACAAGGGGGGGGAGGTGAGCAGTTCTTC. The chain joins TRBV6-2 or TRBV6-3 to TRBJ2-1, with D perhaps matching TRBD2 (7 bases). The CDR3 loop spans 14 amino acids. V gave up 5 bases and J gave up 9 bases, with 17 bases separating them. Germline assignment: CDR1 MNHEY and CDR2 SVGEGT.

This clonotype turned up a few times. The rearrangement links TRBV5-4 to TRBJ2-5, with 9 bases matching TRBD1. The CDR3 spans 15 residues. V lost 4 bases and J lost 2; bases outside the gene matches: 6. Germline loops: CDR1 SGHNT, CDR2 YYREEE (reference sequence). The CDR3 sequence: CASSRGGQGQETQYF. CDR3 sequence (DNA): TGTGCCAGCAGCCGCGGCGGACAGGGGCAAGAGACCCAGTACTTC.

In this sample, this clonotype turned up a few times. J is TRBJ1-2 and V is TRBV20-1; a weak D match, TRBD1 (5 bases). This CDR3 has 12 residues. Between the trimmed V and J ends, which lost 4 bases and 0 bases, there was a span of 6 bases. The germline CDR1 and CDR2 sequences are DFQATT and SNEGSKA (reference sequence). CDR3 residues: CSAKGTNYGYTF. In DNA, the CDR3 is TGCAGTGCTAAGGGGACTAACTATGGCTACACCTTC.

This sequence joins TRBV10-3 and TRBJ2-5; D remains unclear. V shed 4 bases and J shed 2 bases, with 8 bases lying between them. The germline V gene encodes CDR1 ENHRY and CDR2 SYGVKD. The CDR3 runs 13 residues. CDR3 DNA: TGTGCCATCAGTGGAGAACCGCAAGAGACCCAGTACTTC. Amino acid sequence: CAISGEPQETQYF.

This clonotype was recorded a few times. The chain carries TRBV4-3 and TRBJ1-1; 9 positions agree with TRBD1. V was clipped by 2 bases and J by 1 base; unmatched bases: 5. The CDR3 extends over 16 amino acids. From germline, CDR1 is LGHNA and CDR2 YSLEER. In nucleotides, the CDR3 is TGCGCCAGCAGCCAATCTCCGGGACAGGGGAACACTGAAGCTTTCTTT. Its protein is CASSQSPGQGNTEAFF.